Listed below are T cell receptor beta chains from one sample, sequenced in a study of T cell responses to AZD1222 COVID-19 vaccine. The table came from immunoSEQ multiplex PCR; TCRdb's copy has only in-frame clones and leaves some out. The table includes some 85,000 clones, about 85% detected once. The starting material was peripheral blood, obtained on day 0 of AZD1222 vaccination. The receptors derive from an adult in good health. The CDR3 runs from the conserved cysteine through the conserved F or W. D genes are given only for firm matches. Expanded clones get a size class; other rows say once, few or many, or leave the size out.

CDR3: CASSVGALAANEKLFF; DNA: TGTGCCAGCAGCGTAGGGGCTCTTGCCGCTAATGAAAAACTGTTTTTT; V: TRBV9; D: .; J: TRBJ1-4; size: .
CDR3: CASSDWAYEQYF; DNA: TGTGCCAGCAGTGATTGGGCCTACGAGCAGTACTTC; V: TRBV6-1; D: .; J: TRBJ2-7; size: .
CDR3: CASTPRSGALNEQFF; DNA: TGCGCCAGCACCCCACGGAGCGGAGCCCTCAATGAGCAGTTCTTC; V: TRBV5-1; D: .; J: TRBJ2-1; size: .
CDR3: CASSRDGANYGYTF; DNA: TGTGCCAGCAGCAGGGACGGAGCTAACTATGGCTACACCTTC; V: TRBV7-3; D: .; J: TRBJ1-2; size: .
CDR3: CASSLPQFGTGAAGGYEQYF; DNA: TGCGCCAGCAGCTTACCACAATTTGGGACAGGGGCCGCGGGGGGCTACGAGCAGTACTTC; V: TRBV5-1; D: TRBD1; J: TRBJ2-7; size: .
CDR3: CATSRDLGGGGETQYF; DNA: TGTGCCACCAGCAGAGATCTGGGGGGAGGAGGGGAGACCCAGTACTTC; V: TRBV15; D: .; J: TRBJ2-5; size: .
CDR3: CASSPGPFSYEQYF; DNA: TGTGCCAGTAGCCCGGGACCTTTCTCCTACGAGCAGTACTTC; V: TRBV19; D: .; J: TRBJ2-7; size: .
CDR3: CASSRGVGSYNEQFF; DNA: TGCGCCAGCAGCAGGGGGGTCGGCTCCTACAATGAGCAGTTCTTC; V: TRBV5-1; D: .; J: TRBJ2-1; size: .
CDR3: CASSEGYWGRGYTF; DNA: TGTGCCAGCAGTGAAGGTTACTGGGGGCGAGGCTACACCTTC; V: TRBV6-1; D: .; J: TRBJ1-2; size: .
CDR3: CASSLGFAGGPDTQYF; DNA: TGTGCCAGCAGCTTAGGGTTTGCGGGAGGCCCAGATACGCAGTATTTT; V: TRBV11-2; D: TRBD2; J: TRBJ2-3; size: .
CDR3: CASNGGSNREAFF; DNA: TGTGCCAGCAATGGGGGAAGCAACCGGGAAGCTTTCTTT; V: TRBV25-1; D: .; J: TRBJ1-1; size: few
CDR3: CAIRGGGVGTEAFF; DNA: TGTGCCATCAGGGGAGGAGGGGTTGGCACTGAAGCTTTCTTT; V: TRBV10-3; D: .; J: TRBJ1-1; size: .
CDR3: CAINPSGAPGEQYF; DNA: TGTGCCATCAACCCATCAGGAGCTCCGGGCGAGCAGTACTTC; V: TRBV10-3; D: .; J: TRBJ2-7; size: .
CDR3: CASSHPQGNGCNTEAFF; DNA: TGTGCCAGCAGCCACCCCCAGGGGAATGGTTGCAACACTGAAGCTTTCTTT; V: TRBV3-1/TRBV3-2; D: .; J: TRBJ1-1; size: .
CDR3: CASSQGRRDTQYF; DNA: TGTGCCAGCAGCCAAGGGCGTCGGGATACGCAGTATTTT; V: TRBV3-1/TRBV3-2; D: .; J: TRBJ2-3; size: .
CDR3: CASSLDRDRGEYF; DNA: TGTGCCAGCAGCCTAGACAGGGACCGGGGGGAGTACTTC; V: TRBV5-6; D: .; J: TRBJ2-5; size: .
CDR3: CASSHLPGAGANVLTF; DNA: TGTGCCAGCAGCCATTTACCGGGGGCTGGGGCCAACGTCCTGACTTTC; V: TRBV3-1/TRBV3-2; D: .; J: TRBJ2-6; size: once
CDR3: CASRETGSAQYF; DNA: TGTGCCAGCAGAGAGACAGGTTCTGCGCAGTACTTC; V: TRBV7-8; D: .; J: TRBJ2-7; size: .
CDR3: CASSVGSMENTEAFF; DNA: TGTGCCAGCAGCGTAGGTTCGATGGAGAACACTGAAGCTTTCTTT; V: TRBV9; D: .; J: TRBJ1-1; size: few
CDR3: CASSIRPREAFF; DNA: TGTGCCAGTAGTATAAGACCGAGGGAAGCTTTCTTT; V: TRBV19; D: .; J: TRBJ1-1; size: .
CDR3: CASSLGGTITGELFF; DNA: TGTGCCAGCAGCTTAGGTGGGACAATCACCGGGGAGCTGTTTTTT; V: TRBV7-6; D: .; J: TRBJ2-2; size: .
CDR3: CASSFSGRSYEQYF; DNA: TGTGCCAGCAGTTTCAGCGGGAGATCCTACGAGCAGTACTTC; V: TRBV27; D: TRBD2; J: TRBJ2-7; size: .
CDR3: CAWSNGAGSTDTQYF; DNA: TGTGCCTGGAGTAATGGGGCAGGGAGCACAGATACGCAGTATTTT; V: TRBV30; D: .; J: TRBJ2-3; size: .
CDR3: CASSSDRPYEQYF; DNA: TGTGCCAGCAGCTCCGACAGGCCCTACGAGCAGTACTTC; V: TRBV13; D: .; J: TRBJ2-7; size: once
CDR3: CASSLEDGEQFF; DNA: TGTGCCAGCAGCTTAGAAGATGGTGAGCAGTTCTTC; V: TRBV13; D: .; J: TRBJ2-1; size: .
CDR3: CASKRDRGRNEQFF; DNA: TGTGCCAGCAAGCGGGACAGGGGGCGCAATGAGCAGTTCTTC; V: TRBV27; D: TRBD1; J: TRBJ2-1; size: .
CDR3: CAISEGQGSQPQHF; DNA: TGTGCCATCAGTGAGGGACAGGGAAGTCAGCCCCAGCATTTT; V: TRBV10-3; D: TRBD1; J: TRBJ1-5; size: .
CDR3: CASSVRAGNTIYF; DNA: TGTGCCAGCAGCGTCAGGGCCGGAAACACCATATATTTT; V: TRBV21-1; D: .; J: TRBJ1-3; size: .
CDR3: CASSDRQGHEKLFF; DNA: TGTGCCAGCAGTGACAGACAGGGACATGAAAAACTGTTTTTT; V: TRBV6-1; D: TRBD1; J: TRBJ1-4; size: .
CDR3: CASSSLRNGRLNSPLHF; DNA: TGTGCCAGCAGTTCGCTACGAAACGGGAGACTGAATTCACCCCTCCACTTT; V: TRBV28; D: .; J: TRBJ1-6; size: .
CDR3: CASSFPPLAGGGNEQFF; DNA: TGTGCCAGCAGTTTCCCCCCACTAGCGGGAGGGGGCAATGAGCAGTTCTTC; V: TRBV28; D: TRBD2; J: TRBJ2-1; size: .
CDR3: CASSLAGRVGNEQFF; DNA: TGTGCCAGCAGCTTAGCTGGCAGGGTCGGAAATGAGCAGTTCTTC; V: TRBV7-2; D: .; J: TRBJ2-1; size: .
CDR3: CAITDGGRTDTQYF; DNA: TGTGCCATCACGGATGGGGGGCGGACAGATACGCAGTATTTT; V: TRBV11-3; D: .; J: TRBJ2-3; size: few
CDR3: CAISAGDNEQFF; DNA: TGTGCCATCAGTGCGGGGGACAATGAGCAGTTCTTC; V: TRBV10-3; D: .; J: TRBJ2-1; size: .
CDR3: CASSVGGIVDTQYF; DNA: TGTGCCAGCAGCGTAGGAGGGATTGTCGATACGCAGTATTTT; V: TRBV9; D: .; J: TRBJ2-3; size: once
CDR3: CASSPSLSSYNEQFF; DNA: TGTGCCAGCAGCCCTAGCCTTTCCTCCTACAATGAGCAGTTCTTC; V: TRBV27; D: .; J: TRBJ2-1; size: .
CDR3: CASSEPEQPQHF; DNA: TGTGCCAGCAGCGAGCCTGAGCAGCCCCAGCATTTT; V: TRBV9; D: .; J: TRBJ1-5; size: .
CDR3: CASSFQYSGANVLTF; DNA: TGTGCCAGCAGCTTCCAGTACTCTGGGGCCAACGTCCTGACTTTC; V: TRBV5-6; D: .; J: TRBJ2-6; size: .
CDR3: CASSAYRSTNEKLFF; DNA: TGTGCCAGCAGTGCTTACAGATCAACTAATGAAAAACTGTTTTTT; V: TRBV6-2/TRBV6-3; D: .; J: TRBJ1-4; size: .
CDR3: CASSRQGPGELFF; DNA: TGTGCCAGCAGCCGACAGGGACCCGGGGAGCTGTTTTTT; V: TRBV14; D: TRBD1; J: TRBJ2-2; size: .
CDR3: CASSQDRSGRSEFF; DNA: TGTGCCAGCAGCCAAGATCGAAGCGGGAGATCGGAGTTCTTC; V: TRBV3-1/TRBV3-2; D: TRBD2; J: TRBJ2-1; size: .
CDR3: CASGPGQTYGEPQHF; DNA: TGTGCCAGTGGCCCGGGACAGACTTATGGGGAGCCCCAGCATTTT; V: TRBV19; D: TRBD1; J: TRBJ1-5; size: .
CDR3: CASYGTFDTEAFF; DNA: TGCGCCAGTTACGGGACTTTCGACACTGAAGCTTTCTTT; V: TRBV5-1; D: .; J: TRBJ1-1; size: .
CDR3: CASSPGQSNSPLHF; DNA: TGTGCCAGCAGCCCCGGACAGAGTAATTCACCCCTCCACTTT; V: TRBV7-2; D: .; J: TRBJ1-6; size: .
CDR3: CASSQVSGRHNEQFF; DNA: TGTGCCAGCAGCCAAGTAAGCGGGAGACACAATGAGCAGTTCTTC; V: TRBV14; D: TRBD2; J: TRBJ2-1; size: .
CDR3: CASSSYSNQPQHF; DNA: TGTGCCAGCAGCTCCTACAGCAATCAGCCCCAGCATTTT; V: TRBV7-9; D: .; J: TRBJ1-5; size: .
CDR3: CASSFGVTVVQFF; DNA: TGTGCCAGCAGCTTCGGGGTTACTGTGGTGCAGTTCTTC; V: TRBV6-2/TRBV6-3; D: .; J: TRBJ2-1; size: once
CDR3: CASNRLAGGGGELFF; DNA: TGTGCCAGCAACCGCCTAGCGGGAGGAGGCGGGGAGCTGTTTTTT; V: TRBV2; D: TRBD2; J: TRBJ2-2; size: .
CDR3: CSVGTGGNTIYF; DNA: TGCAGCGTGGGGACAGGAGGAAACACCATATATTTT; V: TRBV29-1; D: TRBD1; J: TRBJ1-3; size: .
CDR3: CASRKGDPRSPLHF; DNA: TGTGCCAGTAGAAAAGGGGACCCAAGGTCACCCCTCCACTTT; V: TRBV19; D: .; J: TRBJ1-6; size: .
CDR3: CASSSNQGKAFF; DNA: TGTGCCAGCAGCTCGAACCAGGGGAAGGCTTTCTTT; V: TRBV5-4; D: .; J: TRBJ1-1; size: .
CDR3: CASSMDRISGANVLTF; DNA: TGTGCCAGTAGTATGGACAGGATCTCTGGGGCCAACGTCCTGACTTTC; V: TRBV19; D: TRBD1; J: TRBJ2-6; size: .
CDR3: CASSLRQGSYGYTF; DNA: TGTGCCAGCAGTTTGAGACAGGGGAGTTATGGCTACACCTTC; V: TRBV27; D: TRBD1; J: TRBJ1-2; size: .
CDR3: CAISDSGAEGTGELFF; DNA: TGTGCCATCAGTGACTCAGGGGCCGAGGGCACCGGGGAGCTGTTTTTT; V: TRBV10-3; D: .; J: TRBJ2-2; size: .
CDR3: CASSEARAWGPQHF; DNA: TGTGCCAGCAGTGAAGCAAGGGCTTGGGGACCCCAGCATTTT; V: TRBV2; D: .; J: TRBJ1-5; size: .
CDR3: CASSFREANTEAFF; DNA: TGCGCCAGCAGCTTCAGGGAGGCGAACACTGAAGCTTTCTTT; V: TRBV5-1; D: .; J: TRBJ1-1; size: .
CDR3: CASSPTSTGGETQYF; DNA: TGTGCCAGCAGCCCGACCTCGACAGGGGGGGAGACCCAGTACTTC; V: TRBV6-5; D: TRBD1; J: TRBJ2-5; size: .
CDR3: CASSLSDRGYGYTF; DNA: TGTGCCAGCAGTTTATCCGACAGGGGCTATGGCTACACCTTC; V: TRBV28; D: TRBD1; J: TRBJ1-2; size: .
CDR3: CASSSSSRGRGSYNEQFF; DNA: TGTGCCAGCAGCTCCAGTAGCAGAGGGAGGGGGTCCTACAATGAGCAGTTCTTC; V: TRBV7-9; D: .; J: TRBJ2-1; size: once